The entry that follows covers one TCR beta chain sequence. Produced via immunoSEQ multiplex PCR; TCRdb's table is partial and in-frame only. The sample contains about 710,000 clones, about 89% of which appear only once. This entry belongs to a study of shared T cell receptors in the human thymus. In germline, CDR1 is LNHDA, CDR2 SQIVND (reference sequence). The junction had 7 bases not matched to a gene; V was cut back by 6 bases and J by 0 bases. The CDR3 consists of 16 residues. The sample was also reused in another study, on human thymus T cells. That investigation notes: Corrective heart surgery yielded resections, and these provided the thymus tissue. Thymic repertoires overlap heavily among unrelated individuals, related research has reported.

The sequence came from a boy younger than two with a congenital heart defect. The chain couples TRBV19 to TRBJ1-5; 8 nucleotides agree with TRBD1. The sequencing sample was made of thymocytes. The CDR3 loop reads CASRDRATSSNQPQHF. In DNA form, the CDR3 reads TGTGCCAGTAGGGACAGGGCCACCTCTAGCAATCAGCCCCAGCATTTT.